This TCR beta chain was sequenced during a study of blood T cell repertoires in COVID-19. Per the authors' pipeline: Amplification of reference gene primers was used by the study to estimate nucleated cell counts. Measured with immunoSEQ multiplex PCR; TCRdb has only the in-frame clones, and not every one. Clonal size and the V and J genes are those of that table, whereas D and trimming came from the DNA. The table has around 300,000 clones, roughly 87% seen once. This CDR3 has 17 amino acids. CDR1 is SGHDT and CDR2 is YYEEEE in the germline V gene. V dropped 5 bases and J dropped 1; count of bases not matched to a gene: 14.

V usage is TRBV5-6 and J usage is TRBJ2-7, with 8 bases that match TRBD2. This clonotype originated in a man younger than 35 with active or convalescent COVID-19. Material: peripheral blood. The CDR3 here is CASRGYLGSGTSYEQYF. The CDR3 nucleotides read TGTGCCAGCAGGGGGTATCTAGGTAGCGGGACGTCCTACGAGCAGTACTTC.